One sample yielded the 26 T cell receptor beta chains listed below, sequenced in a study of long-term antiretroviral therapy in people with HIV. Runs used v3.0 of the immunoSEQ assay and were done at survey level. Here immunoSEQ multiplex PCR was the method, and the copy in TCRdb shows in-frame clones only, minus some. The table has tens of thousands of clones, approximately 91% seen once. Sequencing was performed on unsorted PBMCs, taken roughly 5 years before starting antiretroviral therapy. All receptors derive from a man over 45 with HIV.

The J gene is TRBJ1-5, the V gene TRBV19; 10 nucleotides align to TRBD1. The ends lost 6 bases at V and 5 bases at J; junction bases unmatched: 10. Germline CDR1 is LNHDA and CDR2 is SQIVND (reference sequence). This CDR3 comprises 16 residues. DNA of the CDR3: TGTGCCAGTAGAAGGTTCGGGACAGGGGCCGATCAGCCCCAGCATTTT. Protein product: CASRRFGTGADQPQHF.

The rearrangement links TRBV7-3 to TRBJ1-2; D not certain. CDR3 size: 15 residues. V lost 4 bases to trimming and J lost 11 bases, with 23 bases between them. Germline V gene lookup returns CDR1 SGHTA and CDR2 FQGTGA. CDR3 region: CASSSSPVKTGPYTF. The CDR3 nucleotides are TGTGCCAGCAGCTCCTCCCCGGTCAAGACCGGGCCATACACCTTC.

This chain connects TRBV18 to TRBJ2-4; possibly TRBD2 for D (6 bases). The CDR3 runs 15 residues. The V end was cut by 2 bases, the J end by 0 bases, with 8 bases between. Germline lookup yields CDR1 KGHSH and CDR2 LQKENI. The CDR3, as DNA: TGTGCCAGCTCACCAGCGGGGATAGCCAAAAACATTCAGTACTTC. Protein sequence: CASSPAGIAKNIQYF.

Relative to its sample, this clone is medium-sized (0.01 to 0.1%). This chain uses TRBV4-1 with TRBJ1-3; D not certain. This CDR3 is built from 17 residues. V shed 4 bases and J shed 1 base, with 17 bases lying between them. Germline lookup yields CDR1 MGHRA and CDR2 YSYEKL. The CDR3 DNA reads TGCGCCAGCAGCCTCAAAACCGGGCCAAGATCTGGAAACACCATATATTTT. Protein product: CASSLKTGPRSGNTIYF.

This chain joins TRBV6-5 and TRBJ1-2; the match to TRBD1 covers 12 bases. The V gene end was trimmed by 6 bases and the J gene end by 4 bases; junction bases not matched to a gene: 0. This CDR3 region has 13 residues. From germline, CDR1 is MNHEY and CDR2 SVGAGI. The CDR3 coding sequence is TGTGCCAGCAGGGGACAGGGGGCCTATGGCTACACCTTC. Translation gives CASRGQGAYGYTF.

This clone appeared a single time. The chain couples TRBV10-1 to TRBJ2-1; D might be TRBD1 (5 bases). Germline CDR1 reads WNHNN; CDR2 reads SYGVQD (reference sequence). V was trimmed by 9 bases and J by 4 bases, leaving 7 bases between them. This CDR3 comprises 11 residues. Here the CDR3 reads CASGQYNEQFF. The CDR3 DNA is TGCGCCAGTGGACAATACAATGAGCAGTTCTTC.

This clone was seen just once. The CDR3 protein is CASSPAQRNYGYTF. The DNA of the CDR3 is TGTGCCAGCTCACCCGCGCAGCGTAACTATGGCTACACCTTC. The chain couples TRBV18 to TRBJ1-2; D is unclear. Germline loops: CDR1 KGHSH, CDR2 LQKENI. The CDR3 runs to 14 residues. The V and J ends lost 3 bases and 1 base respectively, with 9 bases between them. The full variable domain, its missing parts supplied by reference TRBV18 and TRBJ1-2, is NAGVMQNPRHLVRRRGQEARLRCSPMKGHSHVYWYRQLPEEGLKFMVYLQKENIIDESGMPKERFSAEFPKEGPSILRIQQVVRGDSAAYFCASSPAQRNYGYTFGSGTRLTVV.

As DNA, the CDR3 is TGTGCCAGTAGTATAGAAGGGAACACAGATACGCAGTATTTT. Translating it yields CASSIEGNTDTQYF. V is TRBV19 and J is TRBJ2-3; D is undetermined. The CDR3 loop spans 14 amino acids. Germline V gene lookup returns CDR1 LNHDA and CDR2 SQIVND (reference sequence). V was cut by 0 bases and J by 2 bases, with 6 bases left in between.

The rearrangement links TRBV11-2 to TRBJ2-3; D is uncertain. Per germline, CDR1 SGHAT and CDR2 FQNNGV. V was shortened by 6 bases and J by 3 bases, with 13 bases between the two germline ends. The CDR3 is 14 residues long. The CDR3 region is CASRPGRKTDTQYF. Written as DNA, the CDR3 is TGTGCCAGCAGACCGGGCAGGAAGACAGATACGCAGTATTTT.

The V call is TRBV2, the J call TRBJ2-7, with D unresolved. CDR1 and CDR2 from the germline V gene are SNHLY and FYNNEI. V lost 2 bases, J lost 3 bases, and 17 bases lay in between. The CDR3 sequence is 16 residues long. The CDR3, as DNA: TGTGCCAGCAGTGAAATGTCACCCCAGCTCTTCTACGAGCAGTACTTC. Translated: CASSEMSPQLFYEQYF.

The V call is TRBV9, the J call TRBJ2-7; D gene unclear. Germline lookup yields CDR1 SGDLS and CDR2 YYNGEE. The CDR3 totals 14 residues. The V end was cut by 1 base, the J end by 3 bases, with 11 bases between. CDR3 in amino acids: CASSVRAGNYEQYF. The CDR3 DNA reads TGTGCCAGCAGCGTACGGGCTGGCAACTACGAGCAGTACTTC.

This clone was picked up one time. The chain combines TRBV25-1 with TRBJ2-7, with 7 bases that match TRBD2. Germline CDR1 and CDR2: MGHDK and SYGVNS. CDR3 size: 13 residues. Trimming removed 8 bases from V and 5 bases from J; junction bases left unmatched: 9. The DNA for the CDR3 is TGTGCCAGCCGGGACTACCCTTTAAACGAGCAGTACTTC. Residues: CASRDYPLNEQYF.

This chain links TRBV30 with TRBJ1-4, with a tentative D call TRBD1 (5 bases). Germline V gene sequence: CDR1 GTSNPN, CDR2 SVGIG (reference sequence). This CDR3 contains 14 residues. Between the trimmed V and J ends, which lost 5 bases and 7 bases, there was a span of 17 bases. Written as DNA, the CDR3 is TGTGCCTGGCACAGGCGAATGGAAGGTGAAAAACTGTTTTTT. Encoded protein: CAWHRRMEGEKLFF.

This clone has only one observation. The chain links TRBV21-1 to TRBJ2-7; no DNA check was done on the table's D call, TRBD1. TRBV21-1 counts as a pseudogene. This CDR3 region has 16 residues. The CDR3 DNA is TGTGCCAGCAGCAAAGTGCCGGGGGACAGTCTAGCCGAGCAGTACTTC. Amino acid sequence: CASSKVPGDSLAEQYF.

This chain links TRBV29-1 with TRBJ1-1; tentatively, D is TRBD1 (5 bases). Between the trimmed V and J ends, which lost 4 bases and 3 bases, there was a span of 12 bases. Germline V gene sequence: CDR1 SQVTM, CDR2 ANQGSEA. This CDR3 contains 13 residues. The DNA of the CDR3 is TGCAGCGTTGCCGTAGGGGATTACACTGAAGCTTTCTTT. Its protein product is CSVAVGDYTEAFF.

This chain uses TRBV30 with TRBJ1-5; D not certain. The CDR3 runs to 13 residues. Germline values: CDR1 GTSNPN, CDR2 SVGIG (reference sequence). V dropped 4 bases and J dropped 0 bases, with 7 bases sitting between them. CDR3 sequence: CAWTTDSNQPQHF. The CDR3 DNA sequence: TGTGCCTGGACTACGGATAGCAATCAGCCCCAGCATTTT. Combining the CDR3 with reference TRBV30 and TRBJ1-5 gives the whole variable domain SQTIHQWPATLVQPVGSPLSLECTVEGTSNPNLYWYRQAAGRGLQLLFYSVGIGQISSEVPQNLSASRPQDRQFILSSKKLLLSDSGFYLCAWTTDSNQPQHFGDGTRLSIL.

The chain uses TRBV9 and TRBJ1-5; TRBD1 agrees at 10 bases. J gave up 2 bases and V 3 bases, and 2 bases lay outside the gene matches. Germline CDR1 is SGDLS and CDR2 is YYNGEE. CDR3 size: 15 residues. The CDR3 DNA follows: TGTGCCAGCAGCGAGACAGGGGGCGGCAATCAGCCCCAGCATTTT. Translated, it gives CASSETGGGNQPQHF.

The chain combines TRBV11-1 with TRBJ2-5, with D perhaps matching TRBD1 (6 bases). The germline V and J ends were trimmed by 7 bases and 4 bases, with 22 bases remaining between them. This CDR3 is 16 amino acids long. Germline V gene sequence: CDR1 SGHAT, CDR2 FQDESV (reference sequence). CDR3 sequence reads: CASTPRLTGWGETQYF. The DNA for the CDR3 is TGTGCCAGCACCCCCAGGCTAACAGGGTGGGGAGAGACCCAGTACTTC. Filled out from reference TRBV11-1 and TRBJ2-5, the complete variable domain reads EAEVAQSPRYKITEKSQAVAFWCDPISGHATLYWYRQILGQGPELLVQFQDESVVDDSQLPKDRFSAERLKGVDSTLKIQPAELGDSAMYLCASTPRLTGWGETQYFGPGTRLLVL.

The V call is TRBV5-1, the J call TRBJ2-7; no definite D call. CDR3 length equals 12 residues. Germline CDR1 SGHRS, CDR2 YFSETQ. V gave up 3 bases and J gave up 3 bases, with 7 bases separating them. This CDR3 is CASSSANYEQYF. CDR3 coding DNA: TGCGCCAGCAGCTCCGCGAACTACGAGCAGTACTTC.

The chain has TRBV6-1 and TRBJ1-4, with D unclear. The CDR3 contains 13 residues. Germline CDR1 and CDR2: MNHNS and SASEGT. Deletions cut 3 bases from V and 5 bases from J, with 7 bases between. CDR3: CASSDSKNEKLFF. CDR3 nucleotide sequence: TGTGCCAGCAGTGACAGCAAAAATGAAAAACTGTTTTTT.

The chain couples TRBV28 to TRBJ1-5; D remains ambiguous. Trimming removed 7 bases from V and 6 bases from J, with 13 bases in between. Germline CDR1 is MDHEN and CDR2 is SYDVKM. The CDR3 has 13 residues. The CDR3 coding sequence is TGTGCCAGCATTTCCGGGTCGAGTCAGCCCCAGCATTTT. It yields the protein CASISGSSQPQHF.

The chain uses TRBV9 and TRBJ2-2; TRBD2 is a possible D gene (7 bases). V was clipped by 0 bases and J by 0 bases, with 12 bases between them. The CDR3 spans 17 residues. CDR1 is SGDLS and CDR2 is YYNGEE in the germline V gene. The CDR3 spells CASSVGGLAANTGELFF. In nucleotides, the CDR3 is TGTGCCAGCAGCGTAGGGGGGCTAGCGGCGAACACCGGGGAGCTGTTTTTT. The complete variable domain, with remaining parts taken from reference TRBV9 and TRBJ2-2, reads DSGVTQTPKHLITATGQRVTLRCSPRSGDLSVYWYQQSLDQGLQFLIQYYNGEERAKGNILERFSAQQFPDLHSELNLSSLELGDSALYFCASSVGGLAANTGELFFGEGSRLTVL.

The V gene is TRBV10-3, the J gene TRBJ2-1; D may correspond to TRBD1 or TRBD2 (5 bases each). V was pared by 3 bases and J by 3 bases, with 12 bases between. This CDR3 spans 15 amino acids. The germline gives CDR1 ENHRY, CDR2 SYGVKD. The CDR3 coding sequence is TGTGCCATCAGTGAAACAACTAGGGGCTACAATGAGCAGTTCTTC. Encoded protein: CAISETTRGYNEQFF.

The J gene is TRBJ2-7, the V gene TRBV5-1; D is uncertain. Germline V lookup: CDR1 SGHRS, CDR2 YFSETQ. Deletions cut 3 bases from V and 2 bases from J, with 12 bases between. CDR3 length: 14 residues. Here the CDR3 DNA reads TGCGCCAGCAGCTCCCTTTCGGGCACCTACGAGCAGTACTTC. Translating it yields CASSSLSGTYEQYF.

The chain links TRBV30 to TRBJ1-6, with TRBD1 matching over 7 bases. This CDR3 is 13 amino acids long. Unmatched junction bases numbered 4, after V lost 2 bases and J lost 9 bases. Germline CDR1 is GTSNPN and CDR2 is SVGIG (reference sequence). The CDR3 bases are TGTGCCTGGAGTTACAGGGGTCGTTCACCCCTCCACTTT. The encoded protein is CAWSYRGRSPLHF.

The V call is TRBV2, the J call TRBJ2-2; the match to TRBD2 covers 12 bases. CDR1 and CDR2 from the germline V gene are SNHLY and FYNNEI. The CDR3 is 17 amino acids. V gave up 3 bases and J gave up 5 bases; unmatched junction bases: 7. CDR3 nucleotide sequence: TGTGCCAGCAGTGAGAGACTAGCGGGAGTGGGGACCGGGGAGCTGTTTTTT. As protein: CASSERLAGVGTGELFF.